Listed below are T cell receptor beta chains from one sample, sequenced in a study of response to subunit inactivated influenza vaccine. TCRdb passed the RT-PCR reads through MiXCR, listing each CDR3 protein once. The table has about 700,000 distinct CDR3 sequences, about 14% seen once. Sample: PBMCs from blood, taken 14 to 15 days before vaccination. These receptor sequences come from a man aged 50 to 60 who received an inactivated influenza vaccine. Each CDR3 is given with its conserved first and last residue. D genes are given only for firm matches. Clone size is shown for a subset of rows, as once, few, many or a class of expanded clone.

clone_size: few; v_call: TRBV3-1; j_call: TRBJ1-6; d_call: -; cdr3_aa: CASSQETASSYNSPLHF; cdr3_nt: TGTGCCAGCAGCCAAGAGACAGCGAGCTCCTATAATTCACCCCTCCACTTT
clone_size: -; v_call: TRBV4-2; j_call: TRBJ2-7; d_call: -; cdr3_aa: CASSRGDTYEQYF; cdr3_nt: TGTGCCAGCAGCCGAGGGGATACCTACGAGCAGTACTTC
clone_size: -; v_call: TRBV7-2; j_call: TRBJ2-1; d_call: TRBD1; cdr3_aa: CASSLRNHRGSYNEQFF; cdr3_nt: TGTGCCAGCAGCTTAAGGAACCACAGGGGCTCCTACAATGAGCAGTTCTTC
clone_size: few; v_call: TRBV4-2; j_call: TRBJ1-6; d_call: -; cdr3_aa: CASSQGAALEGSYNSPLHF; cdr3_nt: TGTGCCAGCAGCCAAGGGGCGGCCCTTGAGGGCTCCTATAATTCACCCCTCCACTTT
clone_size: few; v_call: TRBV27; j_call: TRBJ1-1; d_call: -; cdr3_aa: CARRRGPMNTEAFF; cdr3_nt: TGTGCCAGAAGACGGGGGCCTATGAACACTGAAGCTTTCTTT
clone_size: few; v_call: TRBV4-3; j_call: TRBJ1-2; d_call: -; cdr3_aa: CASSQDGGNGYTF; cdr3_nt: TGCGCCAGCAGCCAAGATGGAGGGAATGGCTACACCTTC
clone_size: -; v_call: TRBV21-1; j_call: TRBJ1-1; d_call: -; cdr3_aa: CASSNPLVSEAFF; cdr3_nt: TGTGCCAGCAGCAACCCTTTAGTATCTGAAGCTTTCTTT
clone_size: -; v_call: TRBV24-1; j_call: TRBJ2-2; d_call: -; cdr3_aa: CATSDRASQGGNTGELFF; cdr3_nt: TGTGCCACCAGTGACAGGGCCTCCCAAGGAGGGAACACCGGGGAGCTGTTTTTT
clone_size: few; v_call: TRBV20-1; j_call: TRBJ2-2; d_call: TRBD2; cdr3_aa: CSARDSSGGFTGELFF; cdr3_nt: TGCAGTGCTAGAGATTCTAGCGGGGGTTTCACCGGGGAGCTGTTTTTT
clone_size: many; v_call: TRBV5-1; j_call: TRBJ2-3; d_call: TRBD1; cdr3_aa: CASSLAGSGQLDTQYF; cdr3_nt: TGCGCCAGCAGCTTGGCTGGCTCGGGACAGCTAGATACGCAGTATTTT
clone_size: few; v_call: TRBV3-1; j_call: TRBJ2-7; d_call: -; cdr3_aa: CASSQWETYEQYF; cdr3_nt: TGTGCCAGCAGCCAATGGGAAACCTACGAGCAGTACTTC
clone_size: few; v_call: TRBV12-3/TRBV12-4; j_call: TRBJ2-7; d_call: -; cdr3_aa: CASLPEGFYEQYF; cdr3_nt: TGTGCCAGCCTGCCGGAGGGTTTCTACGAGCAGTACTTC
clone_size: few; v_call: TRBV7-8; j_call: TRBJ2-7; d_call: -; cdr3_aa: CASSLWFGLF; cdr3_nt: TGTGCCAGCAGCTTATGGTTCGGACTCTTC
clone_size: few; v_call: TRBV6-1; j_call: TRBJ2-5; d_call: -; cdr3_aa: CASNNDGGWETQYF; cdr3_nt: TGTGCCAGCAATAACGACGGGGGCTGGGAGACCCAGTACTTC
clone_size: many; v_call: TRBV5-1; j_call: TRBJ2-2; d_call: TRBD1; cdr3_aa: CASSFSTGQSTGELFF; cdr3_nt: TGCGCCAGCAGCTTTTCGACAGGGCAGAGCACCGGGGAGCTGTTTTTT
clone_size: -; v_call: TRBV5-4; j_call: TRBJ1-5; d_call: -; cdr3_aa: CASSHGGGKNQPQHF; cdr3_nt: TGTGCCAGCAGCCACGGTGGGGGGAAAAATCAGCCCCAGCATTTT
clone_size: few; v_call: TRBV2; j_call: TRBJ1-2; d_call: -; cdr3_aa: CASSENGFYGYTF; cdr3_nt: TGTGCCAGCAGTGAAAACGGGTTCTATGGCTACACCTTC
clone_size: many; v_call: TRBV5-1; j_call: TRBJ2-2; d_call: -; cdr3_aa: CASSFGGTGELFF; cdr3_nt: TGCGCCAGCAGCTTTGGAGGAACCGGGGAGCTGTTTTTT
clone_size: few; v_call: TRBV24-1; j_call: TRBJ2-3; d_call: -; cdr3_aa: CATSDRLTDTQYF; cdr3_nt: TGTGCCACCAGTGACCGGCTCACAGATACGCAGTATTTT
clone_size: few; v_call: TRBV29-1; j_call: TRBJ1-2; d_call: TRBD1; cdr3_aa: CSASSGQDYGYTF; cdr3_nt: TGCAGCGCCTCGTCGGGACAGGACTATGGCTACACCTTC
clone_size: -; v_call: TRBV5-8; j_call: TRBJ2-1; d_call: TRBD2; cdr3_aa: CASSLAVAGGPDNEQFF; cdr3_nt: TGTGCCAGCAGCTTGGCGGTAGCGGGGGGGCCCGACAATGAGCAGTTCTTC
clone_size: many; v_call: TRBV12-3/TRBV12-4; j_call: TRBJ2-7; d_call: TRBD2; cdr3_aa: CASTSWGLAGTYEQYF; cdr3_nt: TGTGCCAGCACCTCCTGGGGACTAGCGGGGACCTACGAGCAGTACTTC
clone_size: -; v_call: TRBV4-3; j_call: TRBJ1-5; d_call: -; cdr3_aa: CASSQDFGRGDWPQHF; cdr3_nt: TGCGCCAGCAGCCAAGATTTCGGCCGGGGGGATTGGCCCCAGCATTTT
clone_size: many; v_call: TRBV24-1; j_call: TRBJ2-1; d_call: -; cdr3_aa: CATSAPWGMDNEQFF; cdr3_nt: TGTGCCACCAGTGCCCCGTGGGGCATGGACAATGAGCAGTTCTTC
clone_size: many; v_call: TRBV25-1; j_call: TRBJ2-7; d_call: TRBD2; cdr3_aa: CASRPASGSYEQYF; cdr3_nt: TGTGCCAGCAGACCCGCCAGCGGGAGTTACGAGCAGTACTTC